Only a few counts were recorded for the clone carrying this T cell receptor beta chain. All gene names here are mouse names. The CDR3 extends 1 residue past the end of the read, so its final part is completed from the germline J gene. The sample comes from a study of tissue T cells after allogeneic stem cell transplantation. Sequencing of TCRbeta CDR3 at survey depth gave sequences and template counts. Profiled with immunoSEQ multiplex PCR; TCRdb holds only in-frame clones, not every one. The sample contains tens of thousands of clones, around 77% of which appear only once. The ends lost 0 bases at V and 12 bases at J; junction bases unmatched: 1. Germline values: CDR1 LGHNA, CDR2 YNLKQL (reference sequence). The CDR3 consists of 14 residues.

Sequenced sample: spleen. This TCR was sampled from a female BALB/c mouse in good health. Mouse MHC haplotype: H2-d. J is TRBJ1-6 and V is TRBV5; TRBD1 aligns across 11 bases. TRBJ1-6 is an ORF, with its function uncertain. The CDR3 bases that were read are TGTGCCAGCAGCCAAGATGGGACAGGGGGGCCCCTCTAC. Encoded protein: CASSQDGTGGPLY. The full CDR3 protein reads CASSQDGTGGPLYF.